This T cell receptor beta chain was identified during a study of blood T cell repertoires in COVID-19. The overall study: From T cells, B-cell-depleted T cells, or PBMCs came the material, which was cDNA or gDNA.

The assay was immunoSEQ multiplex PCR, and TCRdb's table has in-frame clones only and misses some. This sample has about 42,000 clones; 65% to 80% occur once, and the top ten carry 27%. The CDR3 runs 14 residues. The junction had 1 base not matched to a gene; V was cut back by 2 bases and J by 6 bases. Germline CDR1 is MDHEN and CDR2 is SYDVKM. This clone was counted ten times or more. This TCR was sampled from a man at least 80 years old with acute or convalescent COVID-19. The chain joins TRBV28 to TRBJ1-4; 9 bases map to TRBD1. What was sequenced was peripheral blood. CDR3 protein: CASSLTGGDEKLFF. Here the CDR3 DNA reads TGTGCCAGCAGTTTAACAGGGGGCGATGAAAAACTGTTTTTT.